This T cell receptor (beta chain) came from a study of glioma-infiltrating T cells after dendritic cell vaccination. The immunoSEQ assay amplified TCRB CDR3 from up to 2 ug DNA. The primer mix had 60 V beta and 13 J beta primers. Some clones are missing from TCRdb's copy, which holds only in-frame ones; the method was immunoSEQ multiplex PCR. Of over 90,000 clones in the sample, roughly 76% were seen once. Trimming cost V 4 bases and J 3 bases; bases outside gene matches: 9. The CDR3 length is 16 residues. Per germline, CDR1 MGHDK and CDR2 SYGVNS. The V and J genes are TRBV25-1 and TRBJ1-5; TRBD1 matches at 7 bases. The source is a human donor with glioblastoma. The sequencing here drew on blood, taken before dendritic cell vaccination. CDR3 DNA: TGTGCCAGCAGTGCCACCCGGACAGGACCCAATCAGCCCCAGCATTTT. The encoded protein is CASSATRTGPNQPQHF.